Listed below are T cell receptor beta chains from one sample, sequenced in a study of blood T cell repertoires in COVID-19. Repertoires were generated with immunoSEQ multiplex PCR, while TCRdb's copy carries only in-frame clones and drops some. Of 140,000 or so clones listed, 84% are singletons. The sequenced sample was peripheral blood. These receptors were taken from a man between 60 and 75 years old with active or convalescent COVID-19. CDR3s include the opening cysteine and the closing phenylalanine or tryptophan. D genes are given only for firm matches. Clone size, where shown, is once, few, many, or a class for clones that have expanded.

D,J,V,size,CDR3,DNA
-,TRBJ1-3,TRBV18,-,CASSPSGYSGNTIYF,TGTGCCAGCTCACCAAGCGGCTACTCTGGAAACACCATATATTTT
-,TRBJ1-5,TRBV19,-,CASSLRGSNQPQHF,TGTGCCAGTAGCCTCAGGGGTAGCAATCAGCCCCAGCATTTT
TRBD2,TRBJ2-1,TRBV6-2/TRBV6-3,-,CASSLSAGGPYNEQFF,TGTGCCAGCAGTTTGTCTGCGGGGGGGCCTTACAATGAGCAGTTCTTC
-,TRBJ2-2,TRBV9,-,CASSVLQGTGELFF,TGTGCCAGCAGCGTACTACAGGGCACCGGGGAGCTGTTTTTT
-,TRBJ1-4,TRBV6-5,-,CATTLQGIREKLFF,TGTGCCACCACCTTACAGGGCATACGCGAAAAACTGTTTTTT
TRBD2,TRBJ2-1,TRBV18,-,CASSARLAGEEQFF,TGTGCCAGCTCAGCCCGACTAGCGGGGGAAGAGCAGTTCTTC
-,TRBJ2-7,TRBV6-2/TRBV6-3,-,CASSYSEAYEQYF,TGTGCCAGCAGTTACTCGGAGGCTTACGAGCAGTACTTC
-,TRBJ1-1,TRBV7-8,-,CASSLVAQSTTEAFF,TGTGCCAGCAGCTTAGTTGCACAGTCGACCACTGAAGCTTTCTTT
-,TRBJ1-5,TRBV10-3,-,CAISDRGGNQPQHF,TGTGCCATCAGTGACAGGGGAGGCAATCAGCCCCAGCATTTT
-,TRBJ2-2,TRBV4-3,-,CASSQDGHNTGELFF,TGCGCCAGCAGCCAAGATGGACATAACACCGGGGAGCTGTTTTTT
TRBD1,TRBJ1-5,TRBV7-8,-,CASSIQGARNQPQHF,TGTGCCAGCAGCATCCAGGGGGCACGCAATCAGCCCCAGCATTTT
-,TRBJ1-4,TRBV19,-,CASSFPRGEDLNEKLFF,TGTGCCAGTAGTTTCCCCAGGGGCGAGGATCTTAATGAAAAACTGTTTTTT
TRBD1,TRBJ1-1,TRBV19,-,CASDGGTGLENTEAFF,TGTGCCAGTGATGGGGGGACAGGGCTGGAGAACACTGAAGCTTTCTTT
-,TRBJ1-2,TRBV1,many,CTSSQTLGNRDYGYTF,TGCACCAGCAGCCAGACCCTCGGGAACAGGGACTATGGCTACACCTTC
TRBD2,TRBJ2-5,TRBV24-1,-,CATSDRTGGRETQYF,TGTGCCACCAGTGATAGGACGGGGGGACGGGAGACCCAGTACTTC
-,TRBJ1-1,TRBV3-1/TRBV3-2,-,CASSQRGRPEAFF,TGTGCCAGCAGCCAGCGCGGGAGACCTGAAGCTTTCTTT
-,TRBJ2-1,TRBV3-1/TRBV3-2,-,CASSQSVYSYNEQFF,TGTGCCAGCAGCCAGTCCGTGTACTCCTACAATGAGCAGTTCTTC
-,TRBJ1-1,TRBV12-5,-,CASGREVSTEAFF,TGTGCTAGTGGTCGTGAGGTTAGCACTGAAGCTTTCTTT
-,TRBJ2-1,TRBV30,-,CAWSAITVGGEQFF,TGTGCCTGGAGTGCCATCACGGTAGGAGGTGAGCAGTTCTTC
TRBD2,TRBJ2-1,TRBV24-1,-,CATSGWTSGRANSYNEQFF,TGTGCCACCAGTGGTTGGACTAGCGGTCGGGCCAACTCCTACAATGAGCAGTTCTTC
-,TRBJ1-2,TRBV29-1,-,CSVELWGEGGYTF,TGCAGCGTCGAGCTATGGGGTGAGGGTGGCTACACCTTC
-,TRBJ1-5,TRBV19,-,CASGRAYNQPQHF,TGTGCCTCCGGGAGGGCCTACAATCAGCCCCAGCATTTT
-,TRBJ2-1,TRBV18,-,CASSFTRTLTNEQFF,TGTGCCAGCTCCTTCACTAGAACCCTAACCAATGAGCAGTTCTTC
-,TRBJ1-2,TRBV18,-,CASSPAVARGYGYTF,TGTGCCAGCTCACCAGCGGTCGCCAGGGGCTATGGCTACACCTTC
TRBD2,TRBJ2-1,TRBV30,-,CAWSEREILKQFF,TGTGCCTGGAGTGAGCGGGAGATTTTGAAGCAGTTCTTC
-,TRBJ1-1,TRBV7-2,-,CASSLAAGRMNTEAFF,TGTGCCAGCAGCTTAGCGGCGGGGAGAATGAACACTGAAGCTTTCTTT
-,TRBJ1-3,TRBV19,-,CATGYSGNTIYF,TGTGCCACGGGATACTCTGGAAACACCATATATTTT
-,TRBJ1-4,TRBV7-2,-,CASSLVVTTTNEKLFF,TGTGCCAGCAGCCTAGTGGTCACTACAACTAATGAAAAACTGTTTTTT
TRBD2,TRBJ2-2,TRBV4-3,-,CASSLRLSSGGDTGELFF,TGCGCCAGCAGCCTACGCCTCTCTAGCGGGGGGGACACCGGGGAGCTGTTTTTT
-,TRBJ1-6,TRBV7-8,-,CASSLGNRAQTYNSPLHF,TGTGCCAGCAGCTTAGGCAACAGGGCACAGACGTATAATTCACCCCTCCACTTT
-,TRBJ2-5,TRBV6-2/TRBV6-3,-,CASSYLRSAGETQYF,TGTGCCAGCAGTTACTTACGATCGGCAGGAGAGACCCAGTACTTC
TRBD1,TRBJ2-1,TRBV6-1,-,CASSEQGEYEQFF,TGTGCCAGCAGTGAACAGGGGGAGTATGAGCAGTTCTTC
TRBD2,TRBJ2-3,TRBV6-1,-,CASSAFSGGAGGDTQYF,TGTGCCAGCAGTGCTTTTAGCGGGGGGGCCGGCGGGGATACGCAGTATTTT
-,TRBJ2-5,TRBV4-3,-,CASSLTTGNMGETQYF,TGCGCCAGCAGCCTAACGACTGGAAATATGGGAGAGACCCAGTACTTC
-,TRBJ2-5,TRBV27,-,CASSPRTAGQETQYF,TGTGCCAGCAGCCCACGAACGGCGGGCCAAGAGACCCAGTACTTC
-,TRBJ1-1,TRBV6-2/TRBV6-3,once,CASSERRRAVTEAFF,TGTGCCAGCAGCGAAAGGCGCAGGGCGGTCACTGAAGCTTTCTTT
TRBD1,TRBJ1-5,TRBV19,-,CASSPGQIFSNQPQHF,TGTGCCAGTAGCCCGGGACAGATATTTAGCAATCAGCCCCAGCATTTT
-,TRBJ1-6,TRBV14,-,CASSQVWAQNSPLHF,TGTGCCAGCAGCCAAGTGTGGGCCCAAAATTCACCCCTCCACTTT
-,TRBJ1-2,TRBV27,-,CASSLSGGGSYGYTF,TGTGCCAGCAGTTTATCTGGGGGCGGCAGCTATGGCTACACCTTC
TRBD1,TRBJ1-5,TRBV2,-,CACDREPNQPQHF,TGTGCCTGTGACAGGGAACCCAATCAGCCCCAGCATTTT